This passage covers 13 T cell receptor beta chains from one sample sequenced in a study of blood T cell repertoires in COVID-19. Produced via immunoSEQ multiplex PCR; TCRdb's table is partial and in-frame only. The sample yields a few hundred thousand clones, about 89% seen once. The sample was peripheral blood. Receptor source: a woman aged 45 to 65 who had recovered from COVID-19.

The CDR3 region is CASSSDRGMNTEAFF. CDR3 nucleotide sequence: TGTGCCAGCTCATCCGACAGGGGAATGAACACTGAAGCTTTCTTT. The chain is built from TRBV18 and TRBJ1-1; 8 positions agree with TRBD1. Trimming removed 5 bases from V and 0 bases from J; junction bases left unmatched: 5. Germline V gene data show CDR1 as KGHSH and CDR2 as LQKENI. This CDR3 spans 15 amino acids.

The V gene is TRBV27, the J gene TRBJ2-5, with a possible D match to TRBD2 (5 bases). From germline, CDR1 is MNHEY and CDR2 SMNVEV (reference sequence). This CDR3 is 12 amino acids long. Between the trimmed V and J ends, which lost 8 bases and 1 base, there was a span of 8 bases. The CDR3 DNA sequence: TGTGCCAGCGGACTTCTCCAAGAGACCCAGTACTTC. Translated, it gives CASGLLQETQYF.

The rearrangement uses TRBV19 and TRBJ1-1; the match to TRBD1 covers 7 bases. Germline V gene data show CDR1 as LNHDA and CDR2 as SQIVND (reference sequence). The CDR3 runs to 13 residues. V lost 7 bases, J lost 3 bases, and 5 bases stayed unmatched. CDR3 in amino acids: CASTRDRDTEAFF. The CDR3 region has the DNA TGTGCCAGTACCCGAGACAGGGACACTGAAGCTTTCTTT.

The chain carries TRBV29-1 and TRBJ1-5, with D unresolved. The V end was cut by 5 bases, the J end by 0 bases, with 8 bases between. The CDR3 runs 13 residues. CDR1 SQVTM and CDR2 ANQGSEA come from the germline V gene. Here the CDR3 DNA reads TGCAGCGTTCGGGAGAATAGCAATCAGCCCCAGCATTTT. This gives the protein CSVRENSNQPQHF.

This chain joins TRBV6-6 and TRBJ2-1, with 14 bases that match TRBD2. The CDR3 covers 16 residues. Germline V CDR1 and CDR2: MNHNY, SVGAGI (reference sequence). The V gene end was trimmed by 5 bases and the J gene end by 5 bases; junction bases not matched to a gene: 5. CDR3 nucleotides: TGTGCCAGCAGTAGACTAGCGGGAGGGTCGCACAATGAGCAGTTCTTC. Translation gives CASSRLAGGSHNEQFF.

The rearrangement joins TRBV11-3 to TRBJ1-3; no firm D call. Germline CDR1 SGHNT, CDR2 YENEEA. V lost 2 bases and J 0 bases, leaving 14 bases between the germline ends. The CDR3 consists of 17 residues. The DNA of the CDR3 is TGTGCCAGCAGCTTATCCGGTCAGGTATCCTCTGGAAACACCATATATTTT. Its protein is CASSLSGQVSSGNTIYF.

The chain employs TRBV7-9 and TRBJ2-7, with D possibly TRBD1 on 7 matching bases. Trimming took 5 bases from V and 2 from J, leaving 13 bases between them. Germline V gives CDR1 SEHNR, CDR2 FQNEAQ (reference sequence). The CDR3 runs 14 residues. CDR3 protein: CASSAGQTAYEQYF. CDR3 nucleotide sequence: TGTGCCAGCAGCGCGGGACAGACAGCCTACGAGCAGTACTTC.

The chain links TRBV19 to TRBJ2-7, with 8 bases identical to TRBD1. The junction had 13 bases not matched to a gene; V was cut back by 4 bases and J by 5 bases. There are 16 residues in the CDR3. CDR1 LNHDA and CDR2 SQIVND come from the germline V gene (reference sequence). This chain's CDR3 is CASSTPRTGPGDEQYF. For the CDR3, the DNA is TGTGCCAGTAGTACCCCAAGGACAGGGCCAGGCGACGAGCAGTACTTC.

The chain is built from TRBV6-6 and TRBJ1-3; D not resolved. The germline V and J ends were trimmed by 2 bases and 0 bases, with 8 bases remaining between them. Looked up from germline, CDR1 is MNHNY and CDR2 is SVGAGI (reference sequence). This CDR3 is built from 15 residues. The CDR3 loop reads CASSYPVSSGNTIYF. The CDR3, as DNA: TGTGCCAGCAGTTACCCGGTTAGCTCTGGAAACACCATATATTTT.

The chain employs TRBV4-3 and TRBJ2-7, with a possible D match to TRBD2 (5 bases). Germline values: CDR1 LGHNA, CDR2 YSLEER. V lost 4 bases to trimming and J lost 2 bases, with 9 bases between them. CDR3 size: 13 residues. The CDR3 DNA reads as TGCGCCAGCAGCCCCGGAGGCGCCTACGAGCAGTACTTC. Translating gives CASSPGGAYEQYF.

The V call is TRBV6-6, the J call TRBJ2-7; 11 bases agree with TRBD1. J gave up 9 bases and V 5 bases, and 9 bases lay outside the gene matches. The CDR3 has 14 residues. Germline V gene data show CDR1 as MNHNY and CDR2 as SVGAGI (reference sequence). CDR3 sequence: CASSPGQGVVGQYF. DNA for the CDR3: TGTGCCAGCAGTCCGGGACAGGGGGTTGTTGGGCAGTACTTC.

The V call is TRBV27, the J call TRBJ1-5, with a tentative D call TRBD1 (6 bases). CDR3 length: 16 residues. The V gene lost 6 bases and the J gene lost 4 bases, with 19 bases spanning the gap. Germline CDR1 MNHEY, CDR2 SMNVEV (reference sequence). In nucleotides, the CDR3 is TGTGCCAGCAGACCATCGGGGGCGGGAGGTAATCAGCCCCAGCATTTT. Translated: CASRPSGAGGNQPQHF.

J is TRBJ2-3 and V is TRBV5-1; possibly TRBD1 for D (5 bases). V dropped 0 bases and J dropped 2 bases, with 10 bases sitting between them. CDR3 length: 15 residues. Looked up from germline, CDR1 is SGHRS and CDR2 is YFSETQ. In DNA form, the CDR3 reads TGCGCCAGCAGCTTGGACTTCAGGGCCACAGATACGCAGTATTTT. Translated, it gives CASSLDFRATDTQYF.